These T cell receptor beta chains were read from a single sample in a study of cytomegalovirus exposure and HLA in healthy donors. Assay used: immunoSEQ multiplex PCR; TCRdb lists only in-frame clones, some missing. The sample holds 75,000 to 100,000 clones; over 65% are singletons and the top ten take under 2%. Material: PBMCs. These TCRs come from a male donor in good health and CMV-seronegative. CDR3s leave out the opening cysteine and the closing phenylalanine or tryptophan. Clone size is shown for a subset of rows, as once, few, many or a class of expanded clone.

V gene,clone size,CDR3 length,CDR3 protein
TRBV11-3,few,15,ASSPTRQGLKGTEAF
TRBV9,.,14,ASSGRDRGLIAEAF
TRBV27,.,13,ASSLSTGYAGELF
TRBV29-1,.,11,SVDDRGPRGYT
TRBV2,.,13,ASRRTGNYNSPLH
TRBV4-3,.,14,ASSQGTSGSYNEQF
TRBV9,.,13,ASSVDSGEFRGYT
TRBV2,few,12,ASSPWTGNSAQH
TRBV19,.,12,ASSLLHREETQY
TRBV19,few,11,ASRRGLDQPQH
TRBV2,.,13,ASSVGRTVNYGYT
TRBV9,.,12,ASSVGLAGWEQY
TRBV10-3,.,12,AISSTGANTEAF
TRBV28,.,12,ASGGGQGFEKLF
TRBV11-2,.,13,ASSLGLAGTYEQY
TRBV2,once,13,ASSERRRGSYEQY
TRBV5-6,.,12,ASSYRRANYGYT
TRBV5-1,.,12,ASSFRTANTEAF
TRBV7-2,few,14,ASSFQWDRGREKLF
TRBV9,few,13,ASSPQRTSSETQY
TRBV13,.,16,ASSLASGRDTSTDTQY
TRBV18,few,13,ASSPRTGNLYEQY
TRBV30,.,12,AWSRGQGTYEQY
TRBV5-1,few,14,ASSLGTSGRIREQY
TRBV28,.,10,ASSLINQPQH
TRBV30,.,12,AWEGWSGDTEAF
TRBV19,.,11,ASSIQDSGELF
TRBV29-1,.,11,SVDGDRGYEQY
TRBV28,.,11,ASSLPLVSEQF
TRBV19,.,12,ASSTGLASREQF
TRBV28,.,11,ASSLGGRDEQF
TRBV7-2,.,12,ASSFGQGPNEQF
TRBV19,.,11,ASRGLGTYEQY
TRBV7-7,.,12,ASSLSQGGYEQY
TRBV6-4,.,13,ASSRDLSAYNEQF
TRBV28,once,12,ASRAGGIQETQY
TRBV21-1,.,20,ASSKPLRSDRLKSGSNQPQH
TRBV9,.,15,ASSGTGQGVGTGELF
TRBV7-8,.,11,ASSLGQAYDYT
TRBV27,.,14,ASSLKGQGGSYEQY
TRBV10-2,.,13,ASSQTSGRYNEQF
TRBV30,.,12,AWGGTSGYYEQY
TRBV28,.,10,ASTKPTSGYT
TRBV6-4,few,14,ASSQTSGRGTDTQY
TRBV5-1,once,15,ASSLDPPTSGLYEQY
TRBV9,.,16,ASSVATSAGGLIDEQY
TRBV5-6,.,12,ASSLAGINYEQY
TRBV19,.,14,ASSIRTGREDSPLH
TRBV7-9,.,15,ASSLLPGLADQETQY
TRBV5-4,few,14,ASSLEQARSGTEAF
TRBV27,.,14,ASSSGTLSSYNEQF
TRBV11-3,.,13,ASSTGTGSTDTQY
TRBV10-3,.,12,AISEYTVTDTQY
TRBV7-2,.,14,ASSFLAGVGTDTQY
TRBV9,many,12,ASSVGGGREKLF